The following is a T cell receptor (beta chain) sequence with its context. Its antigen remains unidentified. The sample belongs to a study of CD8 T cells in Susac syndrome. Study results and limitations: Susac syndrome CD8+ repertoires were clonally expanded, most strongly in CD8+ TEMRA cells.

Random hexamers were used to reverse transcribe the RNA input (about 0.5 to 1 ug). Coverage of TCR beta CDR3 amplification by immunoSEQ multiplex PCR extended to 54 Vbeta and 13 Jbeta. TCRdb analysed the immunoSEQ multiplex PCR reads with MiXCR anew, one entry per CDR3 protein. The top ten hold approximately 0.3% of the sample, which has around 100,000 distinct CDR3 sequences, about 95% seen once. The CDR3 extends over 16 amino acids. V was clipped by 2 bases and J by 3 bases; unmatched bases: 4. The germline V gene encodes CDR1 MGHRA and CDR2 YSYEKL. Purification of the CD8+ and CD4+ T cells relied on negative isolation, and TEMRA cells underwent FACS enrichment.

This rearrangement joins TRBV4-1 to TRBJ2-2, with 9 bases identical to TRBD1. This TCR came from a human donor with Susac syndrome. Sequencing used CD8+ T cells from PBMCs. Here the CDR3 DNA reads TGCGCCAGCAGCCAAAAACAGGGGGCCGACACCGGGGAGCTGTTTTTT. It specifies CASSQKQGADTGELFF.